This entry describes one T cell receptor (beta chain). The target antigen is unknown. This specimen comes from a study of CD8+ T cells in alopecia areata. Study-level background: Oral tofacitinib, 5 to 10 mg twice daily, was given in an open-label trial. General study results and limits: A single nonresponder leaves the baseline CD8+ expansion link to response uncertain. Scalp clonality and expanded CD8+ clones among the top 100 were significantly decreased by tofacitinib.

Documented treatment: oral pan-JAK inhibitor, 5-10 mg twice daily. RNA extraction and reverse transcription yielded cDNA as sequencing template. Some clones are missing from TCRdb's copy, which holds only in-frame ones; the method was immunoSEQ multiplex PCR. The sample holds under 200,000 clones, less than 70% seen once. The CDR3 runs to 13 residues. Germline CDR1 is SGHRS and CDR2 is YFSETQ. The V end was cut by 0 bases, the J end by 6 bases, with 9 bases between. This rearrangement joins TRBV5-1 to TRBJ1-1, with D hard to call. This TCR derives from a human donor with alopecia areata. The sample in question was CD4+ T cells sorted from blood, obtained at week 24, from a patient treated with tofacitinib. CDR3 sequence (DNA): TGCGCCAGCAGCTTGGCGGCGTCCCCTGAAGCTTTCTTT. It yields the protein CASSLAASPEAFF.